This T cell receptor beta chain comes out of a study of T cells of healthy individuals (dated by TCRdb to 2016 to 2019). Many counts were recorded for this clonotype. No cognate antigen has been identified for it. Within one base of it there is no much larger clone, and no base qualities were kept. Libraries were built with 5' RACE. Reads for this sample came from an Illumina MiSeq. Through fastp at Q25 and MiXCR, TCRdb rebuilt clones from the public reads, retaining in-frame beta chains. Merged by CDR3 protein, the rows form single entries marked with the most common genes and DNA. This sample lists 75,000 to 95,000 distinct CDR3 sequences; more than 5% were detected once. Jointly, the top ten make up 7.5% to 8% of the sample. From the cysteine up to the phenylalanine, the CDR3 has a length of 16 residues. The only DNA kept is the CDR3, 48 bases in frame from the first base. Based on the germline V gene, the CDR1 and CDR2 sequences are SGHDT and YYEEEE. Relative to germline, V is missing 3 bases and J is missing 2 bases, with 7 bases of the junction outside any gene match.

This TCR was recovered from a female donor in good health. This receptor chain uses TRBV5-6 and TRBJ2-3; 9 central nucleotides agree with TRBD1. The CDR3 protein: CASSWTTGGYTDTQYF. The DNA sequence is given as TGTGCCAGCAGCTGGACCACAGGGGGCTACACAGATACGCAGTATTTT.